This paragraph reports one TCR beta chain. The data stem from a study of blood T cell repertoires in COVID-19. Across the whole study: Whether acute or convalescent, the COVID-19 samples came from the United States, Italy and Spain. PBMCs, B-cell-depleted T cells, or T cells were the source of the cDNA or gDNA that made up the material.

In the study's own analysis: Researchers report that nucleated cell counts were estimated from reference gene primer amplification. Using immunoSEQ multiplex PCR, the repertoire was profiled, and TCRdb retains in-frame clones only, with some absent. From that table come the V and J calls and clone size; the DNA was used to work out D and trimming. This sample carries about 150,000 clones, approximately 80% of them seen once, and the ten largest clones take roughly 0.6%. Between the trimmed V and J ends, which lost 0 bases and 4 bases, there was a span of 13 bases. Germline V gene lookup returns CDR1 SGHRS and CDR2 YFSETQ. The CDR3 loop spans 16 amino acids.

The rearrangement joins TRBV5-1 to TRBJ1-4; weak D call: TRBD1 (5 bases). The sequence came from a man in his sixties with acute or convalescent COVID-19. Material for sequencing was peripheral blood. In nucleotides, the CDR3 is TGCGCCAGCAGCTTGGAGCCCGGGGGGGATAATGAAAAACTGTTTTTT. Protein product: CASSLEPGGDNEKLFF.